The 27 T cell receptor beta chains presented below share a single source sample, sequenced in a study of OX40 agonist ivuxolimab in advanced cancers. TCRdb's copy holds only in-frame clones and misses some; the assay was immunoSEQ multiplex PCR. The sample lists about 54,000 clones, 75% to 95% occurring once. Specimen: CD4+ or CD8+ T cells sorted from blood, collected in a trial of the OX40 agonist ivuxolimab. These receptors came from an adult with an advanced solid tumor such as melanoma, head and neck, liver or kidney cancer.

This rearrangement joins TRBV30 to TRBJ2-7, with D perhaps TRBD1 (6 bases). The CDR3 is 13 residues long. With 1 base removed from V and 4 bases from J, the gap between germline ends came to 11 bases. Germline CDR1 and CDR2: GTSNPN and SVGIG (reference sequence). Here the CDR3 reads CAWSEGVGYEQYF. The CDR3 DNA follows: TGTGCCTGGAGTGAGGGGGTGGGGTACGAGCAGTACTTC.

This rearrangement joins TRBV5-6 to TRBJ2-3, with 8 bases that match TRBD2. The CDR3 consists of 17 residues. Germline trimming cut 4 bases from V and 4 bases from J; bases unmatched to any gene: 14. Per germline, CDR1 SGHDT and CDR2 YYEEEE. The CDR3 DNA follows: TGTGCCAGCAGCCTCGTCGGGGGGGCTCCGGTCGCAGATACGCAGTATTTT. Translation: CASSLVGGAPVADTQYF.

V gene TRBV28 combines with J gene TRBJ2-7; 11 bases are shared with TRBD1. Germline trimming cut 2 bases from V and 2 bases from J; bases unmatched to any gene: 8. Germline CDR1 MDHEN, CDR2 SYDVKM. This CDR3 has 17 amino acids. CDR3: CASSLRGTGGPTYEQYF. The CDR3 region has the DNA TGTGCCAGCAGTTTAAGAGGGACAGGGGGGCCGACCTACGAGCAGTACTTC. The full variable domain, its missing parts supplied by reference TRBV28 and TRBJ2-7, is DVKVTQSSRYLVKRTGEKVFLECVQDMDHENMFWYRQDPGLGLRLIYFSYDVKMKEKGDIPEGYSVSREKKERFSLILESASTNQTSMYLCASSLRGTGGPTYEQYFGPGTRLTVT.

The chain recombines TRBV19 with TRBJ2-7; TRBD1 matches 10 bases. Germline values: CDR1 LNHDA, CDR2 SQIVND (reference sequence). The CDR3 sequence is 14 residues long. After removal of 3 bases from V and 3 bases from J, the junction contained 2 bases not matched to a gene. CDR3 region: CASSIRTGGYEQYF. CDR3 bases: TGTGCCAGTAGTATTCGGACAGGGGGCTACGAGCAGTACTTC.

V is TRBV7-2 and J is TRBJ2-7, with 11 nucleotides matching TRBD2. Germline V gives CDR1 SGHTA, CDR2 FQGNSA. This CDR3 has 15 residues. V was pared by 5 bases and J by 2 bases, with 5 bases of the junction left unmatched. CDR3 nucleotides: TGTGCCAGCAGCCCAACTAGCGGGAGACCCTACGAGCAGTACTTC. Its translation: CASSPTSGRPYEQYF.

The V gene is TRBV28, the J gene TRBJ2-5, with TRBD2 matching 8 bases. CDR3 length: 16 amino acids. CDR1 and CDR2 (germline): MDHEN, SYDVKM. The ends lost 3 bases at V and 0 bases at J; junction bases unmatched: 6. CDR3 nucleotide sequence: TGTGCCAGCAGTTTGGAACTAGCGGCGTACCAAGAGACCCAGTACTTC. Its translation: CASSLELAAYQETQYF.

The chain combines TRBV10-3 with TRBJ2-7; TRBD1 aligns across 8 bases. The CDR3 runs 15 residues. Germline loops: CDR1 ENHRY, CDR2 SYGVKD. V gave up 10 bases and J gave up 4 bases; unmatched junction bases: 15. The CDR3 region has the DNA TGTGCCACTACCCCTGGGCCGGACAGGGAATACGAGCAGTACTTC. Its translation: CATTPGPDREYEQYF.

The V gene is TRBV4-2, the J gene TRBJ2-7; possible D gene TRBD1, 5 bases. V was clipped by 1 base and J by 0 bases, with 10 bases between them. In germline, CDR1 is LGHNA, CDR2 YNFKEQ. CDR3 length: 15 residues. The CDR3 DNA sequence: TGTGCCAGCAGCCAAGTAAGAGACAGCTCCTACGAGCAGTACTTC. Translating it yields CASSQVRDSSYEQYF.

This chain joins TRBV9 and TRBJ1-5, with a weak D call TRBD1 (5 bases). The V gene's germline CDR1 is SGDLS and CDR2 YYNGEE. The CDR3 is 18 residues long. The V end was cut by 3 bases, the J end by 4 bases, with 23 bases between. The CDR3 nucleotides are TGTGCCAGCAGCGACGACCCCAATAGGGGAGGGCGGAATCAGCCCCAGCATTTT. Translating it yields CASSDDPNRGGRNQPQHF.

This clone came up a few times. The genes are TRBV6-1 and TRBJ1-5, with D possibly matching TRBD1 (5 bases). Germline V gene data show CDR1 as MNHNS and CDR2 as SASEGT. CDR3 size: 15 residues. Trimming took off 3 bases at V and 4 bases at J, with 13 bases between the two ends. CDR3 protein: CASSEQGLGNQPQHF. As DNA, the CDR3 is TGTGCCAGCAGTGAGCAGGGATTAGGTAATCAGCCCCAGCATTTT.

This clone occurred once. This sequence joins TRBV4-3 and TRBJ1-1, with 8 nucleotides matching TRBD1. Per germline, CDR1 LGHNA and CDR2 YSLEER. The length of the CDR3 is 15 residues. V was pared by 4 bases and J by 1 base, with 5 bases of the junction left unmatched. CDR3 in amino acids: CASSPSGQANTEAFF. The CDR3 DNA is TGCGCCAGCAGCCCCTCGGGACAGGCGAACACTGAAGCTTTCTTT.

The CDR3 is CASRGGLDYNSPLHF. The CDR3 DNA sequence: TGTGCCAGTAGAGGGGGCCTCGACTATAATTCACCCCTCCACTTT. The chain carries TRBV6-6 and TRBJ1-6, with 7 nucleotides matching TRBD1. The CDR3 is 15 amino acids. V was clipped by 9 bases and J by 3 bases; unmatched bases: 8. Germline loops: CDR1 MNHNY, CDR2 SVGAGI (reference sequence).

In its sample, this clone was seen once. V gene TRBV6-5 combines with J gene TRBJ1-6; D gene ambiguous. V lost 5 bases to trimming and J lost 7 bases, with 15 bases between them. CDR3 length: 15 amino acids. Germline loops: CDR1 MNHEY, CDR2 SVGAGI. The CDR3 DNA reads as TGTGCCAGCAGTGCAAGTATGTCTAGAAATTCACCCCTCCACTTT. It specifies CASSASMSRNSPLHF.

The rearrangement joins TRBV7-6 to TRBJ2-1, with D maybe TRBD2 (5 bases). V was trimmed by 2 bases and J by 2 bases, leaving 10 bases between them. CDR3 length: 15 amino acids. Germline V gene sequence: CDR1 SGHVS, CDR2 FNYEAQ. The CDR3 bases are TGTGCCAGCAGCTTACTGGCGGGCCCCTACAATGAGCAGTTCTTC. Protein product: CASSLLAGPYNEQFF.

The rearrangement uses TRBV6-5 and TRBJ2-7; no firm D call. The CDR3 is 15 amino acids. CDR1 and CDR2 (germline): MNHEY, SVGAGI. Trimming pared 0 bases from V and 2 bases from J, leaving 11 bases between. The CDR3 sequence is CASSYSETPTYEQYF. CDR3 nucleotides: TGTGCCAGCAGTTACTCCGAGACACCCACCTACGAGCAGTACTTC.

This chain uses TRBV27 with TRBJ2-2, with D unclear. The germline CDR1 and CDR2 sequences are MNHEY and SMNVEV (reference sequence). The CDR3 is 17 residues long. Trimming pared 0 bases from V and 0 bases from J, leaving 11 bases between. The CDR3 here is CASSLSIAIANTGELFF. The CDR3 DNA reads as TGTGCCAGCAGTTTATCGATCGCGATCGCGAACACCGGGGAGCTGTTTTTT.

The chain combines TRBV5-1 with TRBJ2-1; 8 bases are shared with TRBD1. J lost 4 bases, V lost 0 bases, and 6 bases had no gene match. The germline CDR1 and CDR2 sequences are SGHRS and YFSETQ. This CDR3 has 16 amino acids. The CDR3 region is CASSLGYRGEYNEQFF. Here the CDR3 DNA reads TGCGCCAGCAGCTTGGGGTACAGGGGGGAGTACAATGAGCAGTTCTTC.

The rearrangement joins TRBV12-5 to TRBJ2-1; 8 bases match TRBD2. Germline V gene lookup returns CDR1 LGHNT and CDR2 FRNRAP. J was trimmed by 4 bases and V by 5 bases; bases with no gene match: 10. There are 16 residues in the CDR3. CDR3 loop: CASGLSGVTFYNEQFF. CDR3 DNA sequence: TGTGCTAGTGGTCTTAGCGGGGTTACCTTTTACAATGAGCAGTTCTTC.

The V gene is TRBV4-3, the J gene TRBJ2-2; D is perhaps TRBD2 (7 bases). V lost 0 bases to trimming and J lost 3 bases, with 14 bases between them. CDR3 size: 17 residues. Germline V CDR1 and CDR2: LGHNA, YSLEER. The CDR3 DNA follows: TGCGCCAGCAGCCAAGATATAGGGGGGGCGGACACCGGGGAGCTGTTTTTT. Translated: CASSQDIGGADTGELFF.

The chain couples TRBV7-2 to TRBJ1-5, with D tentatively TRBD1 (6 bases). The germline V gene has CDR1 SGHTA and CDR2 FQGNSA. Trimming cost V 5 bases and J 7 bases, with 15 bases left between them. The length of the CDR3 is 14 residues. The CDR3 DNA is TGTGCCAGCAGCCCAGGTACAGGGCCCCAGCCCCAGCATTTT. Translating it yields CASSPGTGPQPQHF. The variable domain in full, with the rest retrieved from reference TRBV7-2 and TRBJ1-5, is GAGVSQSPSNKVTEKGKDVELRCDPISGHTALYWYRQSLGQGLEFLIYFQGNSAPDKSGLPSDRFSAERTGGSVSTLTIQRTQQEDSAVYLCASSPGTGPQPQHFGDGTRLSIL.

As DNA, the CDR3 is TGTGCCAGCAGCTTAGGGGCCATGAACACTGAAGCTTTCTTT. The encoded protein is CASSLGAMNTEAFF. The V gene is TRBV7-6, the J gene TRBJ1-1; D is unresolved. Germline V gene data show CDR1 as SGHVS and CDR2 as FNYEAQ. This CDR3 is built from 14 residues. V was trimmed by 1 base and J by 0 bases, leaving 6 bases between them.

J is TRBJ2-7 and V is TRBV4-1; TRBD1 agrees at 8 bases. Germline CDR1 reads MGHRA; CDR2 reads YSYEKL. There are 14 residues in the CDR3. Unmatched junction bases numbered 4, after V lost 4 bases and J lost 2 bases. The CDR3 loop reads CASSPGQATYEQYF. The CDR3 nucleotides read TGCGCCAGCAGCCCGGGACAGGCGACCTACGAGCAGTACTTC.

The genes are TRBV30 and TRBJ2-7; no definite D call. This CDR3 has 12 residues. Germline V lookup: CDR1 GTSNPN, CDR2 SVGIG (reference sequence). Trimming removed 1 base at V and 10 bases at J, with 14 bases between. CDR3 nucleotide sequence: TGTGCCTGGAGTGCTGACCTAAAGGCCCAGTACTTC. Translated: CAWSADLKAQYF.

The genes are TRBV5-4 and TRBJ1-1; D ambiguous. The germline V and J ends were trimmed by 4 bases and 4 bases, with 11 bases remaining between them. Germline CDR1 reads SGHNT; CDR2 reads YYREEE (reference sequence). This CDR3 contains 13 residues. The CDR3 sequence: CASSGTELTEAFF. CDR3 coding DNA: TGTGCCAGCAGCGGTACAGAACTCACTGAAGCTTTCTTT.

The CDR3 DNA sequence: TGTGCCAGCAGCTCCGAAAGGGGGGCGATGAACACTGAAGCTTTCTTT. It codes for CASSSERGAMNTEAFF. The chain uses TRBV5-4 and TRBJ1-1, with a weak D call TRBD1 (6 bases). Trimming took off 3 bases at V and 0 bases at J, with 15 bases between the two ends. Germline V lookup: CDR1 SGHNT, CDR2 YYREEE (reference sequence). CDR3 length: 16 amino acids.

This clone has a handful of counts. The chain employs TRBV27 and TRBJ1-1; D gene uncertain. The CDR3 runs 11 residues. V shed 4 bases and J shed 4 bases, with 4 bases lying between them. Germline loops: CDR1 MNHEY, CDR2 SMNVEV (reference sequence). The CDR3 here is CASSWGTEAFF. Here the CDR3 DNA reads TGTGCCAGCAGTTGGGGCACTGAAGCTTTCTTT.

CDR3 amino acids: CASSEGQGTEAFF. The CDR3 DNA sequence: TGTGCCAGCAGTGAAGGGCAGGGCACTGAAGCTTTCTTT. The chain links TRBV2 to TRBJ1-1; D might be TRBD1 (5 bases). Germline CDR1 and CDR2: SNHLY and FYNNEI. Trimming took 1 base from V and 4 from J, leaving 7 bases between them. The CDR3 extends over 13 amino acids.